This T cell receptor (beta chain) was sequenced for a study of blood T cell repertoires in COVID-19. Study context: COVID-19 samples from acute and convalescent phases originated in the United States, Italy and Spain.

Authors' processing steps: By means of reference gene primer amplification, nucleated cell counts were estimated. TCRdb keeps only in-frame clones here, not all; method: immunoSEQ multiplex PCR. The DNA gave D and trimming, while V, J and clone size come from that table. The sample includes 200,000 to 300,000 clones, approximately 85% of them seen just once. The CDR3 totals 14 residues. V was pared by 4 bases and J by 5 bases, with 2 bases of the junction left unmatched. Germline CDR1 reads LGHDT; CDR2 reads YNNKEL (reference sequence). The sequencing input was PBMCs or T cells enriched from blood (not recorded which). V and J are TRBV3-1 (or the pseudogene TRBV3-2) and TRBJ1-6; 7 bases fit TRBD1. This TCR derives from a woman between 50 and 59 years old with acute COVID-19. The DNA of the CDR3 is TGTGCCAGCAGCCGGACAGGTGATAATTCACCCCTCCACTTT. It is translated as CASSRTGDNSPLHF.